In its sample, the clone carrying this T cell receptor beta chain was seen once. No antigen is known for it. The sample comes from a study of T cells in localized non-small cell lung cancer. Whole-study results and caveats: Appearing in adjacent lung were a median approximately 60 of the top 100 tumor clones. A single tumor region was sequenced, leaving heterogeneity possible.

Here immunoSEQ multiplex PCR was the method, and the copy in TCRdb shows in-frame clones only, minus some. The repertoire holds approximately 41,000 clones, with roughly 90% as singletons. Trimming took 5 bases from V and 0 from J, leaving 10 bases between them. CDR3 length: 14 amino acids. The germline CDR1 and CDR2 sequences are KGHSH and LQKENI. V gene TRBV18 combines with J gene TRBJ1-1; a possible D gene is TRBD1 (5 bases). This receptor was taken from a woman aged 40 to 75 with stage II lung adenocarcinoma. The source material was PBMCs, sampled before any cancer treatment. The CDR3 DNA follows: TGTGCCAGCTCAGGACAAGTCCTGAACACTGAAGCTTTCTTT. This sequence encodes CASSGQVLNTEAFF.